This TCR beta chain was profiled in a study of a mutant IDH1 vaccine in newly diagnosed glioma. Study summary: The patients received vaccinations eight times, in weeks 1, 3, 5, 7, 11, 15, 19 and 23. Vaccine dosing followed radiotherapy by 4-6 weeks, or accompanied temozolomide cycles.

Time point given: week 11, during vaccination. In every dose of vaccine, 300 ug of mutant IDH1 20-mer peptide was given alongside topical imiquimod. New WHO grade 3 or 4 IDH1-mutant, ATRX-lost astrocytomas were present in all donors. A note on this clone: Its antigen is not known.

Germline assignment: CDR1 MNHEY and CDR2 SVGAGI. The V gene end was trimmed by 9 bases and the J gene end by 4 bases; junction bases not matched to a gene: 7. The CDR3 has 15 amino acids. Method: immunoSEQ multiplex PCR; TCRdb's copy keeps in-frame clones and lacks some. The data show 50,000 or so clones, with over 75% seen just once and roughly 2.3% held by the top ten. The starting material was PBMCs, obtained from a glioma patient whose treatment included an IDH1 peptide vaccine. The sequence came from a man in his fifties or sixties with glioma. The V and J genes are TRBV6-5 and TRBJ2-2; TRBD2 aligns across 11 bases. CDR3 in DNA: TGTGCCAGTGGGAAGACTAGCGGGATCACCGGGGAGCTGTTTTTT. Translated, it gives CASGKTSGITGELFF.